Presented here are 21 T cell receptor beta chains from one specimen sequenced in a study of CD8 T cells in ankylosing spondylitis (dated by TCRdb to 2016 to 2017). The protocol used for the library was 5' RACE. The sequencer was an Illumina HiSeq 2500. Through fastp at Q25 and MiXCR, TCRdb rebuilt clones from the public reads, retaining in-frame beta chains. When rows share a CDR3 protein, they turn into one entry using the most common DNA and genes. A total of under 130,000 distinct CDR3 sequences appear in this sample, approximately 25% of them only once. The ten largest clones take up about 12% of the sample. The sequencing input was synovial fluid, either unsorted or a sorted T cell fraction (not recorded which). These receptors originate from a male donor with ankylosing spondylitis.

This clonotype has more than one count but fewer than ten. This rearrangement joins TRBV5-1 to TRBJ2-7; a weak D match, TRBD1 (6 bases). The ends were cut back, 4 bases at V and 3 bases at J, with 14 bases in the middle. From germline, CDR1 is SGHRS and CDR2 YFSETQ. The CDR3 sequence is 14 residues long. The CDR3 protein is CASSTPGQHYEQYF. The CDR3 DNA sequence: TGCGCCAGCAGCACCCCCGGACAGCACTACGAGCAGTACTTC. Using reference TRBV5-1 and TRBJ2-7 for the parts outside the CDR3, the full variable domain is KAGVTQTPRYLIKTRGQQVTLSCSPISGHRSVSWYQQTPGQGLQFLFEYFSETQRNKGNFPGRFSGRQFSNSRSEMNVSTLELGDSALYLCASSTPGQHYEQYFGPGTRLTVT.

This clonotype appeared a few times. The chain uses TRBV11-2 and TRBJ2-7; 8 bases align to TRBD1. The germline CDR1 and CDR2 sequences are SGHAT and FQNNGV. Trimming took 0 bases from V and 6 from J; bases not matched to a gene: 13. The CDR3 runs to 17 residues. The CDR3 is CASSLDPPATGGGEQYF. The CDR3 nucleotides are TGTGCCAGCAGCTTAGATCCGCCAGCTACAGGGGGAGGCGAGCAGTACTTC.

This clonotype has ten or more counts. The rearrangement uses TRBV5-1 and TRBJ2-7, with TRBD1 as a possible D gene (6 bases). CDR1 is SGHRS and CDR2 is YFSETQ in the germline V gene. V shed 6 bases and J shed 2 bases, with 15 bases lying between them. The CDR3 contains 14 residues. The CDR3 DNA sequence: TGCGCCAGCAAGCGTACAGGGTCCCCCTACGAGCAGTACTTC. Residues: CASKRTGSPYEQYF.

There are a few counts of this clonotype. The chain combines TRBV27 with TRBJ2-7, with TRBD2 matching 12 bases. The length of the CDR3 is 14 residues. CDR1 is MNHEY, CDR2 SMNVEV, per germline (reference sequence). V was clipped by 8 bases and J by 3 bases; unmatched bases: 5. The chain's CDR3 is CASRRTSGVYEQYF. Here the CDR3 DNA reads TGTGCCAGCCGGAGGACTAGCGGGGTCTACGAGCAGTACTTC.

There are many counts of this clonotype. The chain is built from TRBV7-8 and TRBJ2-1, with D possibly being TRBD2 (7 bases). The germline V and J ends were trimmed by 5 bases and 9 bases, with 20 bases remaining between them. CDR3 length: 15 amino acids. Germline-derived CDR1 and CDR2 are SGHVS and FQNEAQ. The CDR3 loop is CASSRRGGGLGEQFF. For the CDR3, the DNA is TGTGCCAGCAGCCGGAGGGGGGGAGGGCTAGGTGAGCAGTTCTTC.

There are a few counts of this clonotype. The chain joins TRBV7-8 to TRBJ2-2; D is unresolved. Germline CDR1 reads SGHVS; CDR2 reads FQNEAQ. The CDR3 is 13 residues long. Trimming removed 5 bases from V and 8 bases from J, with 12 bases in between. The CDR3 protein is CASSPHVRGELFF. The CDR3 DNA follows: TGTGCCAGCAGCCCCCACGTAAGAGGGGAGCTGTTTTTT.

This clonotype was picked up many times. The gene calls are TRBV27 and TRBJ1-1; D may be TRBD1 (6 bases). The CDR3 spans 12 residues. The V end was cut by 9 bases, the J end by 5 bases, with 13 bases between. The germline CDR1 and CDR2 sequences are MNHEY and SMNVEV (reference sequence). CDR3 loop: CASEGDGTEAFF. For the CDR3, the DNA is TGTGCCAGTGAGGGGGACGGAACTGAAGCTTTCTTT.

V and J are TRBV6-1 and TRBJ1-1, with TRBD1 as a possible D gene (6 bases). The CDR3 length is 15 residues. V was cut by 6 bases and J by 0 bases, with 14 bases left in between. CDR1 and CDR2 from the germline V gene are MNHNS and SASEGT. CDR3 nucleotide sequence: TGTGCCAGCAGCACCCGGGACAAGGTGAACACTGAAGCTTTCTTT. Translation gives CASSTRDKVNTEAFF.

The rearrangement uses TRBV2 and TRBJ1-4; 8 bases agree with TRBD1. After removal of 6 bases from V and 7 bases from J, the junction contained 10 bases not matched to a gene. Per the germline V gene, CDR1 is SNHLY and CDR2 is FYNNEI. The CDR3 has 15 residues. The CDR3 DNA reads as TGTGCCAGCAGCGCCAGGACAGGGTTTAGTGAAAAACTGTTTTTT. Protein: CASSARTGFSEKLFF.

V gene TRBV12-3 or TRBV12-4 combines with J gene TRBJ2-3, with D possibly matching TRBD2 (5 bases). V lost 5 bases, J lost 5 bases, and 17 bases lay in between. There are 15 residues in the CDR3. The CDR3 coding sequence is TGTGCCAGCAGTCAAGGACCGCTAGCCGGAGATACGCAGTATTTT. The encoded protein is CASSQGPLAGDTQYF.

This clonotype was seen a few times. The gene calls are TRBV19 and TRBJ2-1, with 7 bases matching TRBD2. The CDR3 runs 16 residues. V trimming: 4 bases; J trimming: 7 bases; junction bases outside the gene matches: 13. Germline values: CDR1 LNHDA, CDR2 SQIVND (reference sequence). CDR3 bases: TGTGCCAGTAGTAGTCGGGGCGGGAGACGCGTGAATGAGCAGTTCTTC. Translation gives CASSSRGGRRVNEQFF.

This chain uses TRBV29-1 with TRBJ1-1; the D gene is possibly TRBD1 (5 bases). The V end was cut by 3 bases, the J end by 1 base, with 12 bases between. The CDR3 runs to 14 residues. CDR1 is SQVTM and CDR2 is ANQGSEA in the germline V gene. The CDR3 region is CSVEMKTGNTEAFF. In DNA form, the CDR3 reads TGCAGCGTTGAGATGAAAACAGGGAACACTGAAGCTTTCTTT.

J is TRBJ1-5 and V is TRBV27; D is ambiguous. This CDR3 contains 14 residues. V lost 6 bases and J 0 bases, leaving 9 bases between the germline ends. Per germline, CDR1 MNHEY and CDR2 SMNVEV (reference sequence). The CDR3, as DNA: TGTGCCAGCAGAAATCTCGCTAGCAATCAGCCCCAGCATTTT. Its translation is CASRNLASNQPQHF.

The rearrangement joins TRBV30 to TRBJ2-1, with TRBD1 identical over 10 bases. Germline CDR1 GTSNPN, CDR2 SVGIG (reference sequence). The V segment lost 0 bases and the J segment 4 bases; nucleotides outside the gene matches: 12. This CDR3 has 18 amino acids. The CDR3 sequence is CAWSVRDRGRGLYNEQFF. CDR3 DNA sequence: TGTGCCTGGAGTGTACGGGACAGGGGCAGGGGGCTTTACAATGAGCAGTTCTTC.

The rearrangement links TRBV5-1 to TRBJ2-5; 7 nucleotides align to TRBD2. Germline assignment: CDR1 SGHRS and CDR2 YFSETQ. The CDR3 runs 15 residues. The junction had 10 bases not matched to a gene; V was cut back by 4 bases and J by 4 bases. In DNA form, the CDR3 reads TGCGCCAGCAGCGCCTCGGGCGGGAGAGGAGAGACCCAGTACTTC. Encoded protein: CASSASGGRGETQYF.

DNA for the CDR3: TGTGCCAGCAGCCAATCCGATACGCAGTATTTT. Translated, it gives CASSQSDTQYF. V is TRBV3-1 and J is TRBJ2-3, with D uncertain. Trimming removed 2 bases from V and 6 bases from J, with 3 bases in between. CDR1 and CDR2 from the germline V gene are LGHDT and YNNKEL (reference sequence). CDR3 length: 11 amino acids.

The chain links TRBV5-1 to TRBJ2-7, with TRBD1 matching 10 bases. The length of the CDR3 is 12 residues. Germline V gene sequence: CDR1 SGHRS, CDR2 YFSETQ. V dropped 3 bases and J dropped 6; count of bases not matched to a gene: 0. In DNA form, the CDR3 reads TGCGCCAGCAGCTGGACAGGGGGCGAGCAGTACTTC. Its translation is CASSWTGGEQYF.

Comment on this clonotype: A much larger clonotype is one base distant, so this may be a read error. This chain uses TRBV20-1 with TRBJ2-4; no firm D call. Germline V lookup: CDR1 DFQATT, CDR2 SNEGSKA (reference sequence). This CDR3 contains 14 residues. CDR3 in DNA: TGCAGTGCTGGAGATACCATCGGCAAAAACATTCAGTACTTC. Its translation is CSAGDTIGKNIQYF.

This clonotype was observed at least ten times. V is TRBV27 and J is TRBJ2-7; TRBD1 might be the D (7 bases). This CDR3 is 15 amino acids long. The ends were cut back, 6 bases at V and 0 bases at J, with 15 bases in the middle. Germline CDR1 reads MNHEY; CDR2 reads SMNVEV (reference sequence). This CDR3 reads CASSGGTASSYEQYV. For the CDR3, the DNA is TGTGCCAGCAGCGGAGGGACAGCGAGCTCCTACGAGCAGTACGTC.

This clonotype has more than one count but fewer than ten. The chain is built from TRBV29-1 and TRBJ1-2; D not certain. This CDR3 contains 12 residues. Germline CDR1 and CDR2: SQVTM and ANQGSEA. V dropped 2 bases and J dropped 4 bases, with 8 bases sitting between them. The CDR3 loop is CSVELVGYGYTF. In nucleotides, the CDR3 is TGCAGCGTTGAATTGGTCGGCTATGGCTACACCTTC.

This clonotype was counted a few times. This chain joins TRBV6-5 and TRBJ2-1; 10 nucleotides agree with TRBD2. Germline trimming cut 4 bases from V and 1 base from J; bases unmatched to any gene: 7. Germline V CDR1 and CDR2: MNHEY, SVGAGI. The CDR3 spans 17 residues. The CDR3 sequence: CASSFPTSGDSYNEQFF. The CDR3 region has the DNA TGTGCCAGCAGTTTCCCCACTAGCGGGGATTCCTACAATGAGCAGTTCTTC.